These T cell receptor beta chains were read from a single sample in a study of T cell clonotyping in hematopoietic cell transplantation. Some clones are missing from TCRdb's copy, which holds only in-frame ones; the method was immunoSEQ multiplex PCR. The sample contains about 36,000 clones, roughly 88% of which appear only once. Sequencing was performed on peripheral blood mononuclear cells. The source of these receptors is a woman in her thirties or forties in good health. Some clones in this sample may be carry-over from other donors' samples. CDR3s include the opening cysteine and the closing phenylalanine or tryptophan. A D gene is named only where the DNA matches it firmly. Not all rows give a size; the values are once, few, many and, for expanded clones, a class.

>TRBV9|-|-
CASSQDPTGGDF
>TRBV28|-|-
CASTLRGESNQPQHF
>TRBV28|few|TRBD1
CASSLTGSGGSNQPQHF
>TRBV28|-|-
CANSHEQFF
>TRBV9|-|-
CASSPQQGTGNTEAFF
>TRBV27|once|TRBD1
CASRGTGSEPYTF
>TRBV4-1|once|-
CASSQGTQENTEAFF
>TRBV5-1|-|-
CASSFSGREKLFF
>TRBV28|few|TRBD2
CASSSLGRASGLYEQYF
>TRBV11-1|-|-
CASSLDRGGLTDTQYF
>TRBV5-4|-|TRBD1
CASSFGTANTGELFF
>TRBV29-1|-|-
CSVDRDRWGYTF
>TRBV5-1|few|TRBD2
CASSLTSGSSEQFF
>TRBV6-5|-|-
CASSYSNGGNTEAFF
>TRBV27|-|TRBD2
CASSLLGGRTSYEQYF
>TRBV18|-|-
CASSLSQGSTDTQYF
>TRBV10-2|-|TRBD2
CASSEVAGGPEQETQYF
>TRBV4-2|-|TRBD1
CASSQGRPTGTNEKLFF
>TRBV28|-|-
CASSLPRFEQYF
>TRBV9|few|-
CASSVAGRPGETQYF
>TRBV2|-|-
CASSPLRTLNYGYTF
>TRBV11-1|-|TRBD1
CASSLAKTGQETQYF